Below, one T cell receptor (beta chain) is given with its context. Assay: immunoSEQ multiplex PCR; the TCRdb copy retains only in-frame clones and omits some. The data show over 1.5 million clones, around 98% seen once. The data derive from a study of shared clonotypes between healthy human individuals. V was clipped by 7 bases and J by 5 bases, with 17 bases between them. The V gene's germline CDR1 is LNHDA and CDR2 SQIVND (reference sequence). This CDR3 contains 14 residues. The TCR comes from a man aged 25 to 40 in good health. The chain recombines TRBV19 with TRBJ1-2, with D possibly TRBD1 on 5 matching bases. The specimen was naive CD4+ T cells sorted from blood. The subset here: CD45RA+ positively selected. For the CDR3, the DNA is TGTGCCAGTACCCCGGTGGGGCGTGAGTATGGCTACACCTTC. Translating it yields CASTPVGREYGYTF.